This section outlines one T cell receptor beta chain sequence together with its context. This sample was included in a study of blood T cell repertoires in COVID-19. Looked up from germline, CDR1 is MNHEY and CDR2 is SVGAGI. V was cut by 0 bases and J by 0 bases, with 9 bases left in between. CDR3 size: 16 residues. TCRdb's table, derived via immunoSEQ multiplex PCR, lists solely in-frame clones and lacks some. The data show approximately 430,000 clones, about nine tenths seen once. The sequenced sample consisted of peripheral blood. The chain uses TRBV6-5 and TRBJ1-3; D is uncertain. This receptor was taken from a woman aged 25 to 39 with active or convalescent COVID-19. CDR3 bases: TGTGCCAGCAGTTACTCGTGGGCCAACTCTGGAAACACCATATATTTT. This sequence encodes CASSYSWANSGNTIYF.